The table lists the clone carrying this T cell receptor (beta chain) with many counts. Its antigen is currently unknown. The V and J ends lost 7 bases and 7 bases respectively, with 17 bases between them. This CDR3 contains 13 residues. CDR1 DFQATT and CDR2 SNEGSKA come from the germline V gene (reference sequence). The sample is drawn from a study of human T cells and chemical hapten exposure. Study-wide findings and caveats: Expanded TCRs were compared with controls, and the expanded TCRs formed significantly more large CDR3 similarity clusters.

Within the library, unique molecular identifiers were attached to each individual cDNA molecule. From the RACE reads, TCRdb called clonotypes with MiXCR, one entry per CDR3 protein. The table shows roughly 380,000 distinct CDR3 sequences, with more than 4.5% occurring only once. The sample's time point: patch test 1, 2 weeks after DPC sensitization. Specified treatment: therapeutic diphenylcyclopropenone sensitization with weekly scalp DPC. The V and J genes are TRBV20-1 and TRBJ1-5; D ambiguous. The origin of this receptor is a woman aged 45-65 years with alopecia areata. Some clones in this sample may be carry-over from other donors' samples. The sample consisted of whole blood, taken in connection with sensitization to the hapten diphenylcyclopropenone (DPC). The CDR3 loop is CSGVSGYGQPQHF. CDR3 nucleotide sequence: TGCAGTGGGGTGTCCGGATACGGACAGCCCCAGCATTTT.